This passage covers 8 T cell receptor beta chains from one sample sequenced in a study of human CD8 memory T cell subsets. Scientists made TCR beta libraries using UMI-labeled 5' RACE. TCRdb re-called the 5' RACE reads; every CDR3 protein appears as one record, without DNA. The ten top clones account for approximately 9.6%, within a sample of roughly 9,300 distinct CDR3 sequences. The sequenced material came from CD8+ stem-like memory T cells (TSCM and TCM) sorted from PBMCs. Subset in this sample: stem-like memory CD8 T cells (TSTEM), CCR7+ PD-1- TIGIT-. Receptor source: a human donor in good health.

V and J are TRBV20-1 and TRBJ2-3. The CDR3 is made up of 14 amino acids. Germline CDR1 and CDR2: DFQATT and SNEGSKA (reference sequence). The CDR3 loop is CSARASFGTDTQYF.

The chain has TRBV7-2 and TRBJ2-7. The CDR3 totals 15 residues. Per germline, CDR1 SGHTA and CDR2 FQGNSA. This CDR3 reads CASSLAGSDLYEQYF.

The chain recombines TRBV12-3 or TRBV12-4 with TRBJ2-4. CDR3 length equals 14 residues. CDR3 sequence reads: CASSLQLAKNIQYF.

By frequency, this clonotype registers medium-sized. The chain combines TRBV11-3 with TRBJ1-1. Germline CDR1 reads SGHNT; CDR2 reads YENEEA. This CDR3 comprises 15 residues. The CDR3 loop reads CARGGRRETNTEAFF.

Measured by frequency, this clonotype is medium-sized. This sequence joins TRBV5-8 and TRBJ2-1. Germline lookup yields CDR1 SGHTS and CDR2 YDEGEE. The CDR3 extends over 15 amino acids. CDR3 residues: CASSLLAATIIEQFF.

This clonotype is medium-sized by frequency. The CDR3: CASSLDPGNTEAFF. This chain joins TRBV11-3 and TRBJ1-1. Germline values: CDR1 SGHNT, CDR2 YENEEA. CDR3 length equals 14 residues.

CDR3 protein: CASSQDRRGGNYEQYF. This chain connects TRBV4-3 to TRBJ2-7; TCRdb outputs TRBD2, but without DNA this stays unchecked. The CDR3 has 16 amino acids. Germline V lookup: CDR1 LGHNA, CDR2 YSLEER.

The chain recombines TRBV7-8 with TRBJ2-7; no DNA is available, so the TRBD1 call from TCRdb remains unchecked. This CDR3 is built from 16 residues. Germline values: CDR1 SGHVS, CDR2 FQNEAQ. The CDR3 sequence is CASSSPPYRLAYEQYF. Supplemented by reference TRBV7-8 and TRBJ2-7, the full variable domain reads GAGVSQSPRYKVAKRGQDVALRCDPISGHVSLFWYQQALGQGPEFLTYFQNEAQLDKSGLPSDRFFAERPEGSVSTLKIQRTQQEDSAVYLCASSSPPYRLAYEQYFGPGTRLTVT.